Sequencing of this T cell receptor (beta chain) was carried out in a study of CD8 T cells in Susac syndrome. An input of roughly 0.5 to 1 ug of RNA was subjected to reverse transcription using random hexamers. The immunoSEQ assay covered 54 Vbeta and 13 Jbeta segments for CDR3. TCRdb re-analysed the immunoSEQ multiplex PCR reads in MiXCR, keeping a single row per CDR3 protein. The sample has hundreds of thousands of distinct CDR3 sequences; over 85% are singletons. The germline V gene encodes CDR1 SGHRS and CDR2 YFSETQ. The V segment lost 5 bases and the J segment 4 bases; nucleotides outside the gene matches: 5. This CDR3 contains 15 residues. FACS was used to enrich TEMRA cells, whereas the CD8+ and CD4+ T cells were obtained by negative isolation. This clonotype was picked up one time.

Sequencing used CD4+ T cells from PBMCs. This TCR was recovered from a human donor with multiple sclerosis. The rearrangement uses TRBV5-1 and TRBJ2-1, with 11 bases identical to TRBD2. Written as DNA, the CDR3 is TGCGCCAGCAGTTTGACTAGCGGGGAATACAATGAGCAGTTCTTC. Amino acid sequence: CASSLTSGEYNEQFF.